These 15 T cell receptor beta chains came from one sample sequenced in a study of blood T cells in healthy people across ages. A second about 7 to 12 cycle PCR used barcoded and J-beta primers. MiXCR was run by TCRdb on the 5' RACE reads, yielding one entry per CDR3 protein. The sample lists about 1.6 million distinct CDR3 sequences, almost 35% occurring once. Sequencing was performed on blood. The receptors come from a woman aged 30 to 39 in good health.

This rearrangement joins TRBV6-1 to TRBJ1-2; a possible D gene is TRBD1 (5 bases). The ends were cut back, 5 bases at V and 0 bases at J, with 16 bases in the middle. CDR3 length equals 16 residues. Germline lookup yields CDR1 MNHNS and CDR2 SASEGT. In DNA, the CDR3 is TGTGCCAGCAGTCCCGGGGCAGGCCTCTCTAACTATGGCTACACCTTC. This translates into CASSPGAGLSNYGYTF.

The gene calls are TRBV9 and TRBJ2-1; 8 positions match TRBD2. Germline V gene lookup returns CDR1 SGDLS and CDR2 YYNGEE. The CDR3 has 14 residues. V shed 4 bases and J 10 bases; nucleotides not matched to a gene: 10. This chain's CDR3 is CASSPRGGRREQFF. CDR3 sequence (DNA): TGTGCCAGCAGCCCGAGGGGCGGGAGGCGCGAGCAGTTCTTC.

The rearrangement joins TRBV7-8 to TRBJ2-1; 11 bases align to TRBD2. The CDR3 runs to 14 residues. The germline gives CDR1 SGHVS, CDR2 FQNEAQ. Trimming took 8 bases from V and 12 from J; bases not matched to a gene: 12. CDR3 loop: CASGVGTSGTRQFF. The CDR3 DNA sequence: TGTGCCAGCGGCGTCGGGACTAGCGGTACAAGGCAGTTCTTC.

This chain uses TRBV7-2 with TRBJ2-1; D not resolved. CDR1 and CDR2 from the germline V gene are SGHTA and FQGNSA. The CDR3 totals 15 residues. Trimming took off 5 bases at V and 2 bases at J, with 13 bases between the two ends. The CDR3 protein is CASSLKLAAYNEQFF. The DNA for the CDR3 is TGTGCCAGCAGCCTTAAATTAGCCGCCTACAATGAGCAGTTCTTC.

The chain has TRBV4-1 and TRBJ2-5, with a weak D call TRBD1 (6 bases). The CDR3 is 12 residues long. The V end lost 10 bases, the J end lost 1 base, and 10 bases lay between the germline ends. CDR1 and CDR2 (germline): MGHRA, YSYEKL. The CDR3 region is CATGASQETQYF. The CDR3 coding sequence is TGCGCCACAGGGGCTTCCCAAGAGACCCAGTACTTC.

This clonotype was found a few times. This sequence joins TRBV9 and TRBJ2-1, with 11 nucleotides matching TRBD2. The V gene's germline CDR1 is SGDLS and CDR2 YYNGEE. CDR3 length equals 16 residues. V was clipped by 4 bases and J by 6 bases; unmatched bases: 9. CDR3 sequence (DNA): TGTGCCAGCAGCACCACACTAGCGGGAGTGCGCAATGAGCAGTTCTTC. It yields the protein CASSTTLAGVRNEQFF.

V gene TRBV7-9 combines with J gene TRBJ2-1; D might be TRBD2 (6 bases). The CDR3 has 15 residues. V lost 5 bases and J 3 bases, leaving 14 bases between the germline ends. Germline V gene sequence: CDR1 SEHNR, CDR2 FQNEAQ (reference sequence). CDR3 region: CASSPGWGDYNEQFF. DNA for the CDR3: TGTGCCAGCAGCCCGGGGTGGGGGGACTACAATGAGCAGTTCTTC.

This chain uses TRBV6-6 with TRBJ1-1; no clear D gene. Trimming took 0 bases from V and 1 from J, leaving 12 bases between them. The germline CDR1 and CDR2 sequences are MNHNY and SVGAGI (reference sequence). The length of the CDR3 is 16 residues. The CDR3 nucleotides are TGTGCCAGCAGTTACTCATTGGTCGGGCAGAACACTGAAGCTTTCTTT. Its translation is CASSYSLVGQNTEAFF.

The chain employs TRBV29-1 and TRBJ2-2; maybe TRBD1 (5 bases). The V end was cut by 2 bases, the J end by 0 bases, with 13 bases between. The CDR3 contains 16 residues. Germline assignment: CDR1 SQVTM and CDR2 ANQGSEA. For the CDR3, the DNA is TGCAGCGTTGAAAGTAGGACAACCGCGAACACCGGGGAGCTGTTTTTT. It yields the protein CSVESRTTANTGELFF.

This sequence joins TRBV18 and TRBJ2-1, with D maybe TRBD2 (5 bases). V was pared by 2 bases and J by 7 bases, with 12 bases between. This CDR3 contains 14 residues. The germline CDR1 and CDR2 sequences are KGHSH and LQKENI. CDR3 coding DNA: TGTGCCAGCTCACCAAGACCCGGGGAAAATGAGCAGTTCTTC. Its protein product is CASSPRPGENEQFF.

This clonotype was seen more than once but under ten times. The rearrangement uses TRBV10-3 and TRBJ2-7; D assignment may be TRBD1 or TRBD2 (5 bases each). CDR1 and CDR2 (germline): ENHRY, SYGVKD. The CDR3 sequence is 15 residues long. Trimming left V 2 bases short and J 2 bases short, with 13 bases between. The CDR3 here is CAISEVGAGTYEQYF. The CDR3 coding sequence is TGTGCCATCAGTGAGGTAGGGGCCGGGACCTACGAGCAGTACTTC.

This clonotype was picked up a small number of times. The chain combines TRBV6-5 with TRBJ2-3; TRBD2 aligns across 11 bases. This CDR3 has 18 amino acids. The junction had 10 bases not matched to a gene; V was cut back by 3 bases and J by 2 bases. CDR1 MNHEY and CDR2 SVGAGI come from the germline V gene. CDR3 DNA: TGTGCCAGCAGTTATACCTCTAGCGGGAGGTCCTCCACAGATACGCAGTATTTT. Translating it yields CASSYTSSGRSSTDTQYF.

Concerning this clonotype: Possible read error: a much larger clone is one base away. CDR3 DNA sequence: TGTGTCATCAGTGAGTCCGGTCTCGATGAGCAGTTCTTC. The encoded protein is CVISESGLDEQFF. The rearrangement uses TRBV10-3 and TRBJ2-1; D call uncertain. Germline loops: CDR1 ENHRY, CDR2 SYGVKD. The CDR3 spans 13 residues.

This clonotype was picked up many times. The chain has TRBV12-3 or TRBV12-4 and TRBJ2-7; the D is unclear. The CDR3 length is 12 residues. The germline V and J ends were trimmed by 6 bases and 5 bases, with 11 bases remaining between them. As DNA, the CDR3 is TGTGCCAGCAGCCCAGGATGGGACGAGCAGTACTTC. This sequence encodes CASSPGWDEQYF.

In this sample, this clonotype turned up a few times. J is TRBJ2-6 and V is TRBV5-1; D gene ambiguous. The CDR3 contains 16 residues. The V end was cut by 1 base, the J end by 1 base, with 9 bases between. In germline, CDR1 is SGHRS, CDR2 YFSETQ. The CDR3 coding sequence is TGCGCCAGCAGCTTGAATCCCGCGTCTGGGGCCAACGTCCTGACTTTC. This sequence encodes CASSLNPASGANVLTF. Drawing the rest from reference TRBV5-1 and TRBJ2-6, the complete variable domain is KAGVTQTPRYLIKTRGQQVTLSCSPISGHRSVSWYQQTPGQGLQFLFEYFSETQRNKGNFPGRFSGRQFSNSRSEMNVSTLELGDSALYLCASSLNPASGANVLTFGAGSRLTVL.